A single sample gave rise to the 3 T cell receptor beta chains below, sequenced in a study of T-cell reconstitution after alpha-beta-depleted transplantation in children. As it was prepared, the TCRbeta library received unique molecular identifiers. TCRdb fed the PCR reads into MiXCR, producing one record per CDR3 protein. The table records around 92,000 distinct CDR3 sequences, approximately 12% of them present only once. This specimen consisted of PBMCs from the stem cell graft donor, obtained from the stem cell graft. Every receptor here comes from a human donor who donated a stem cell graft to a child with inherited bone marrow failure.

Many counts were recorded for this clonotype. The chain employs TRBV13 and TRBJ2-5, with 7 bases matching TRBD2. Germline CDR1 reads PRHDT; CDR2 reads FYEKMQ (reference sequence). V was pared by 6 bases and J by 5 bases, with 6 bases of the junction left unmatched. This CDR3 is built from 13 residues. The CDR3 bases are TGTGCCAGCAGTTCCATCGGGAGGGAGACCCAGTACTTC. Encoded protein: CASSSIGRETQYF.

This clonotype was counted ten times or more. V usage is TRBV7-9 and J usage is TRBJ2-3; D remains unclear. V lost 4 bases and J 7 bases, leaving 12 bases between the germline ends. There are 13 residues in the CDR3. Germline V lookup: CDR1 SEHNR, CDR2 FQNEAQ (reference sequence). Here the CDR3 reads CASSSLDRNTQYF. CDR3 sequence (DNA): TGTGCCAGCAGCTCCCTGGATCGCAATACGCAGTATTTT.

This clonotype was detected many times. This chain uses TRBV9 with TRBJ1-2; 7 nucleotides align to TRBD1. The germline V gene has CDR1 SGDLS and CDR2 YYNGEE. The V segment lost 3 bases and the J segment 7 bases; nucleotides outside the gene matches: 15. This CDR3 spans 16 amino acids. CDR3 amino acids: CASSALTGRVAGGYTF. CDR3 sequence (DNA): TGTGCCAGCAGCGCTTTGACAGGGAGGGTAGCAGGTGGCTACACCTTC.